The 27 T cell receptor beta chains reported below all come from one sample, sequenced in a study of cytomegalovirus exposure and HLA in healthy donors. PCR primers comprised 60 Vbeta and 13 Jbeta primers. Libraries were prepared by immunoSEQ multiplex PCR; TCRdb keeps only in-frame clonotypes and omits some of them. The data hold around 110,000 clones, with about 75% observed a single time. Sequenced sample: PBMCs. These receptors all come from a male donor in good health and CMV-seropositive.

The chain has TRBV19 and TRBJ2-5, with TRBD1 matching 8 bases. In germline, CDR1 is LNHDA, CDR2 SQIVND (reference sequence). The CDR3 sequence is 12 residues long. J gave up 5 bases and V 6 bases, and 2 bases lay outside the gene matches. Written as DNA, the CDR3 is TGTGCCAGTAGCACAGGGGGGGAGACCCAGTACTTC. It is translated as CASSTGGETQYF.

The genes are TRBV7-6 and TRBJ1-6, with D possibly TRBD1 on 5 matching bases. V lost 1 base, J lost 2 bases, and 12 bases lay in between. Per the germline V gene, CDR1 is SGHVS and CDR2 is FNYEAQ. This CDR3 spans 17 amino acids. The DNA of the CDR3 is TGTGCCAGCAGCTTAGAGCCCGGCAGGGCCTATAATTCACCCCTCCACTTT. It translates to CASSLEPGRAYNSPLHF. Variable domain in full (rest from reference TRBV7-6 and TRBJ1-6): GAGVSQSPRYKVTKRGQDVALRCDPISGHVSLYWYRQALGQGPEFLTYFNYEAQQDKSGLPNDRFSAERPEGSISTLTIQRTEQRDSAMYRCASSLEPGRAYNSPLHFGNGTRLTVT.

The rearrangement joins TRBV7-3 to TRBJ1-1, with TRBD1 matching 9 bases. This CDR3 spans 13 amino acids. Germline V gene lookup returns CDR1 SGHTA and CDR2 FQGTGA. The V and J ends lost 4 bases and 6 bases, in that order; junction bases with no gene match: 3. CDR3 residues: CASSSTGGPEAFF. DNA of the CDR3: TGTGCCAGCAGCTCAACAGGGGGCCCTGAAGCTTTCTTT.

The V and J genes are TRBV5-4 and TRBJ1-1; D is perhaps TRBD1 (5 bases). Germline loops: CDR1 SGHNT, CDR2 YYREEE (reference sequence). V lost 4 bases and J lost 1, with 17 bases in between. The CDR3 length is 16 residues. In nucleotides, the CDR3 is TGTGCCAGCAGCGTTGATTTCGACAGCCAGAACACTGAAGCTTTCTTT. Residues: CASSVDFDSQNTEAFF.

The chain carries TRBV20-1 and TRBJ2-7; D gene ambiguous. This CDR3 is built from 10 residues. Deletions cut 5 bases from V and 2 bases from J, with 4 bases between. Germline CDR1 reads DFQATT; CDR2 reads SNEGSKA (reference sequence). The CDR3 DNA reads TGCAGTGCTTCAACCTACGAGCAGTACTTC. Amino acid sequence: CSASTYEQYF.

This sequence joins TRBV6-6 and TRBJ2-7, with D maybe TRBD1 (6 bases). V lost 6 bases, J lost 4 bases, and 13 bases lay in between. Germline CDR1 and CDR2: MNHNY and SVGAGI (reference sequence). CDR3 size: 13 residues. CDR3 DNA sequence: TGTGCCAGCAGCAGAGGACAGCTTTACGAGCAGTACTTC. Residues: CASSRGQLYEQYF.

The chain links TRBV4-3 to TRBJ2-5, with 7 bases matching TRBD2. This CDR3 is 15 amino acids long. CDR1 and CDR2 (germline): LGHNA, YSLEER. V trimming: 0 bases; J trimming: 1 base; junction bases outside the gene matches: 2. The CDR3, as DNA: TGCGCCAGCAGCCAAGAGTCGGGGGGCCAAGAGACCCAGTACTTC. Translation gives CASSQESGGQETQYF.

The J gene is TRBJ2-3, the V gene TRBV5-1, with 8 bases lining up with TRBD1. CDR1 SGHRS and CDR2 YFSETQ come from the germline V gene. The CDR3 covers 13 residues. V lost 0 bases, J lost 10 bases, and 4 bases stayed unmatched. Here the CDR3 DNA reads TGCGCCAGCAGCTTGGACCGACAGGGGCCGCAGTATTTT. Translation: CASSLDRQGPQYF.

V is TRBV2 and J is TRBJ1-2, with TRBD1 matching 10 bases. CDR1 SNHLY and CDR2 FYNNEI come from the germline V gene. V was clipped by 7 bases and J by 2 bases; unmatched bases: 7. This CDR3 contains 15 residues. DNA for the CDR3: TGTGCCAGCAACCAGGGGGGACAGGGGAACTATGGCTACACCTTC. Protein product: CASNQGGQGNYGYTF.

V is TRBV7-3 and J is TRBJ2-3; D unclear. The length of the CDR3 is 13 residues. Germline V CDR1 and CDR2: SGHTA, FQGTGA. The V gene lost 3 bases and the J gene lost 8 bases, with 12 bases spanning the gap. The DNA for the CDR3 is TGTGCCAGCAGCTTCGGAGTCTTCGGTACGCAGTATTTT. This codes for CASSFGVFGTQYF.

V and J are TRBV14 and TRBJ1-1; D perhaps matches TRBD1 (5 bases). Germline V gene sequence: CDR1 SGHDN, CDR2 FVKESK. The V and J ends lost 4 bases and 1 base respectively, with 10 bases between them. CDR3 length: 14 amino acids. CDR3 bases: TGTGCCAGCAGCCTAGGGGTCTGGAACACTGAAGCTTTCTTT. Translating gives CASSLGVWNTEAFF.

The rearrangement uses TRBV7-2 and TRBJ2-7; tentative D call: TRBD2 (5 bases). CDR1 and CDR2 from the germline V gene are SGHTA and FQGNSA. The V and J ends lost 4 bases and 4 bases respectively, with 14 bases between them. The CDR3 totals 14 residues. Written as DNA, the CDR3 is TGTGCCAGCAGCTACCTAACGGGGATTTACGAGCAGTACTTC. Encoded protein: CASSYLTGIYEQYF.

The rearrangement links TRBV5-1 to TRBJ2-7; 11 bases fit TRBD2. Losses at the gene ends were 4 bases for V and 0 bases for J; bases not matched to a gene: 6. Germline V gene lookup returns CDR1 SGHRS and CDR2 YFSETQ. The CDR3 consists of 16 residues. The DNA of the CDR3 is TGCGCCAGCAGCACGGGGACTAGCGGAGCCTCCTACGAGCAGTACTTC. As protein: CASSTGTSGASYEQYF. The full variable domain, in which reference TRBV5-1 and TRBJ2-7 provide the parts outside the CDR3, is KAGVTQTPRYLIKTRGQQVTLSCSPISGHRSVSWYQQTPGQGLQFLFEYFSETQRNKGNFPGRFSGRQFSNSRSEMNVSTLELGDSALYLCASSTGTSGASYEQYFGPGTRLTVT.

This clone was detected only a few times. The V gene is TRBV16, the J gene TRBJ2-7; D unclear. The CDR3 covers 14 residues. With 2 bases removed from V and 0 bases from J, the gap between germline ends came to 8 bases. Germline CDR1 reads KGHSY; CDR2 reads FQNENV. CDR3 DNA sequence: TGTGCCAGCAGCCAAACCTACAGCTCCTACGAGCAGTACTTC. The encoded protein is CASSQTYSSYEQYF.

The genes are TRBV6-5 and TRBJ2-7; D is uncertain. The germline gives CDR1 MNHEY, CDR2 SVGAGI. Trimming cost V 6 bases and J 2 bases, with 11 bases left between them. The CDR3 length is 13 residues. The CDR3 reads CASRPYRTYEQYF. As DNA, the CDR3 is TGTGCCAGCAGACCCTACCGAACCTACGAGCAGTACTTC.

The rearrangement links TRBV4-3 to TRBJ1-2; 7 nucleotides agree with TRBD1. Germline V lookup: CDR1 LGHNA, CDR2 YSLEER. Unmatched junction bases numbered 3, after V lost 4 bases and J lost 7 bases. The CDR3 has 12 residues. CDR3 nucleotide sequence: TGCGCCAGCAGCCGGTACAGGGGTGGCTACACCTTC. Translating gives CASSRYRGGYTF.

The chain couples TRBV30 to TRBJ1-5, with 12 bases lining up with TRBD1. The CDR3 spans 21 residues. Germline V CDR1 and CDR2: GTSNPN, SVGIG (reference sequence). The V gene end was trimmed by 0 bases and the J gene end by 6 bases; junction bases not matched to a gene: 21. CDR3 DNA sequence: TGTGCCTGGAGTGTATCCGGGGTCGGGACAGGGGGCTCTAAGCGTGGTCAGCCCCAGCATTTT. Protein sequence: CAWSVSGVGTGGSKRGQPQHF.

This clone appeared a few times. For the CDR3, the DNA is TGTGCCAGCTCACCGCTTGGGACAGGGACATGGAACACCATATATTTT. Translated: CASSPLGTGTWNTIYF. The rearrangement uses TRBV18 and TRBJ1-3; TRBD1 matches 9 bases. This CDR3 has 16 amino acids. V trimming: 3 bases; J trimming: 7 bases; junction bases outside the gene matches: 10. Germline V gene data show CDR1 as KGHSH and CDR2 as LQKENI. Drawing the rest from reference TRBV18 and TRBJ1-3, the complete variable domain is NAGVMQNPRHLVRRRGQEARLRCSPMKGHSHVYWYRQLPEEGLKFMVYLQKENIIDESGMPKERFSAEFPKEGPSILRIQQVVRGDSAAYFCASSPLGTGTWNTIYFGEGSWLTVV.

V usage is TRBV11-3 and J usage is TRBJ2-2; 8 bases map to TRBD2. The CDR3 contains 15 residues. Germline CDR1 and CDR2: SGHNT and YENEEA. V lost 5 bases and J lost 6; bases outside the gene matches: 8. The CDR3 is CASSAGLAWPGELFF. In DNA form, the CDR3 reads TGTGCCAGCAGCGCAGGACTAGCATGGCCCGGGGAGCTGTTTTTT.

This clone was seen a few times. The chain is built from TRBV29-1 and TRBJ2-3; 9 bases are a match to TRBD2. This CDR3 is built from 13 residues. Germline V CDR1 and CDR2: SQVTM, ANQGSEA. V lost 4 bases and J lost 4; bases outside the gene matches: 3. CDR3 nucleotides: TGCAGCGTTGGGGGACTAGCTGCAGATACGCAGTATTTT. Amino acids: CSVGGLAADTQYF.

This sequence joins TRBV6-6 and TRBJ1-3; tentative D call: TRBD1 (6 bases). Trimming pared 2 bases from V and 4 bases from J, leaving 6 bases between. CDR3 length equals 13 residues. Germline loops: CDR1 MNHNY, CDR2 SVGAGI (reference sequence). This chain's CDR3 is CASSYGTGNTIYF. The CDR3 region has the DNA TGTGCCAGCAGTTACGGGACAGGAAACACCATATATTTT.

This clone has a handful of counts. The chain joins TRBV28 to TRBJ2-7; TRBD2 aligns across 9 bases. The CDR3 sequence is 16 residues long. Germline trimming cut 5 bases from V and 2 bases from J; bases unmatched to any gene: 10. CDR1 and CDR2 from the germline V gene are MDHEN and SYDVKM. The CDR3 sequence is CASSPLPAGGTYEQYF. Written as DNA, the CDR3 is TGTGCCAGCAGTCCCCTTCCAGCGGGGGGTACCTACGAGCAGTACTTC.

The chain is built from TRBV29-1 and TRBJ2-6; no firm D call. Trimming shortened V by 6 bases and J by 4 bases, and 13 bases separated the two germline ends. CDR3 length: 14 amino acids. Germline CDR1 is SQVTM and CDR2 is ANQGSEA. For the CDR3, the DNA is TGCAGCGTAGCCCCCGGGTACGGGGCCAACGTCCTGACTTTC. This encodes CSVAPGYGANVLTF. Full variable domain (outside the CDR3, taken from reference TRBV29-1 and TRBJ2-6): SAVISQKPSRDICQRGTSLTIQCQVDSQVTMMFWYRQQPGQSLTLIATANQGSEATYESGFVIDKFPISRPNLTFSTLTVSNMSPEDSSIYLCSVAPGYGANVLTFGAGSRLTVL.

The CDR3 sequence is CASGESPESYNEQFF. The CDR3 nucleotides are TGTGCCAGCGGAGAATCACCAGAGTCCTACAATGAGCAGTTCTTC. The rearrangement uses TRBV9 and TRBJ2-1; D is unclear. Trimming pared 7 bases from V and 1 base from J, leaving 15 bases between. In germline, CDR1 is SGDLS, CDR2 YYNGEE. The CDR3 is made up of 15 amino acids.

The rearrangement joins TRBV11-2 to TRBJ2-2; D unclear. V was pared by 5 bases and J by 4 bases, with 11 bases between. The CDR3 totals 14 residues. From germline, CDR1 is SGHAT and CDR2 FQNNGV. CDR3 sequence (DNA): TGTGCCAGCAGCAACAGCTTTGGCACCGGGGAGCTGTTTTTT. This gives the protein CASSNSFGTGELFF. Full variable domain (missing parts from reference TRBV11-2 and TRBJ2-2): EAGVAQSPRYKIIEKRQSVAFWCNPISGHATLYWYQQILGQGPKLLIQFQNNGVVDDSQLPKDRFSAERLKGVDSTLKIQPAKLEDSAVYLCASSNSFGTGELFFGEGSRLTVL.

This clone has just a few counts. The gene calls are TRBV29-1 and TRBJ1-1; 7 positions match TRBD1. The CDR3 sequence is 14 residues long. The germline gives CDR1 SQVTM, CDR2 ANQGSEA. Trimming removed 5 bases from V and 2 bases from J; junction bases left unmatched: 8. This chain's CDR3 is CSVSTGTANTEAFF. The CDR3 coding sequence is TGCAGCGTTTCGACAGGGACTGCCAACACTGAAGCTTTCTTT.

V gene TRBV7-9 combines with J gene TRBJ2-1; perhaps TRBD1 as D (5 bases). The CDR3 is 12 residues long. The V gene's germline CDR1 is SEHNR and CDR2 FQNEAQ (reference sequence). The V gene lost 1 base and the J gene lost 15 bases, with 13 bases spanning the gap. The CDR3 is CASSLDRTRRFF. CDR3 DNA sequence: TGTGCCAGCAGCTTAGACAGGACCAGGCGGTTCTTC.